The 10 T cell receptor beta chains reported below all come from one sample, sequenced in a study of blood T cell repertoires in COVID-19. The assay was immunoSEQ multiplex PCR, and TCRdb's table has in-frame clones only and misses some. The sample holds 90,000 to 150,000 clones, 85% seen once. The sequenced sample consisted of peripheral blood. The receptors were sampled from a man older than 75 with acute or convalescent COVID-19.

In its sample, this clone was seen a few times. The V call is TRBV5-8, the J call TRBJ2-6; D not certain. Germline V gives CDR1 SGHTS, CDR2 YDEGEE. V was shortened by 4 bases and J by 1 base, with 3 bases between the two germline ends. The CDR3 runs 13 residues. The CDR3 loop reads CASSTSGANVLTF. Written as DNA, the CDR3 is TGTGCCAGCAGCACATCTGGGGCCAACGTCCTGACTTTC.

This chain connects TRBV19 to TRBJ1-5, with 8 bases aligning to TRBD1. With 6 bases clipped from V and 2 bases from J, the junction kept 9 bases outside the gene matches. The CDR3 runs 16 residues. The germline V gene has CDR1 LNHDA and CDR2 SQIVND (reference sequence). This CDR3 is CASRAPDRVGNQPQHF. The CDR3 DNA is TGTGCCAGTAGGGCTCCGGACAGGGTGGGCAATCAGCCCCAGCATTTT.

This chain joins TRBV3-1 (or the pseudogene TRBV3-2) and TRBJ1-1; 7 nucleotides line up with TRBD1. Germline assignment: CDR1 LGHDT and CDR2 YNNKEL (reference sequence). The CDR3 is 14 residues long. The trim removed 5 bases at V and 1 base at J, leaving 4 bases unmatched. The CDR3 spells CASSSGGKNTEAFF. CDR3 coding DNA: TGTGCCAGCAGCTCAGGGGGGAAGAACACTGAAGCTTTCTTT.

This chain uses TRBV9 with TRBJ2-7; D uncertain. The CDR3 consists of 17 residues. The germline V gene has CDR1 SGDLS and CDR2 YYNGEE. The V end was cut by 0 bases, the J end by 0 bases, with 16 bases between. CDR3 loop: CASSVGPYADISYEQYF. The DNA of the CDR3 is TGTGCCAGCAGCGTAGGCCCCTACGCTGACATCTCCTACGAGCAGTACTTC.

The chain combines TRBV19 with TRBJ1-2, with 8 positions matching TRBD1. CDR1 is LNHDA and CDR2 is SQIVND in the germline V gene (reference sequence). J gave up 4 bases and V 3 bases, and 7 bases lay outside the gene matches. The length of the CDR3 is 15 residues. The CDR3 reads CASSIPQGVGYGYTF. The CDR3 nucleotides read TGTGCCAGTAGTATCCCACAGGGGGTAGGCTATGGCTACACCTTC.

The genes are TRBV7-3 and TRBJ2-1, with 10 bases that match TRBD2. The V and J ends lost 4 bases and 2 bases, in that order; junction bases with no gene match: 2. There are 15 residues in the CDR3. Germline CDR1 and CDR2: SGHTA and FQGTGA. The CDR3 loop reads CASSSSGSAYNEQFF. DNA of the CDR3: TGTGCCAGCAGCTCTAGCGGGAGCGCCTACAATGAGCAGTTCTTC.

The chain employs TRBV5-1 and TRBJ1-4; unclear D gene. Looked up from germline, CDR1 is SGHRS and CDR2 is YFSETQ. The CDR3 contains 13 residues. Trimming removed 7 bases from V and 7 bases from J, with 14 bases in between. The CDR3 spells CASRRTGGEKLFF. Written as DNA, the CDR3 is TGCGCCAGCCGCCGAACGGGAGGTGAAAAACTGTTTTTT. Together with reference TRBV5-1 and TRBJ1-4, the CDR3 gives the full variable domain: KAGVTQTPRYLIKTRGQQVTLSCSPISGHRSVSWYQQTPGQGLQFLFEYFSETQRNKGNFPGRFSGRQFSNSRSEMNVSTLELGDSALYLCASRRTGGEKLFFGSGTQLSVL.

The CDR3 DNA sequence: TGTGCCAGCAGCCGAAGTAGGGGGAAGGATGAGCAGTTCTTC. It specifies CASSRSRGKDEQFF. V is TRBV4-2 and J is TRBJ2-1; D is perhaps TRBD1 (6 bases). The CDR3 is 14 amino acids. Trimming removed 4 bases from V and 8 bases from J, with 15 bases in between. CDR1 LGHNA and CDR2 YNFKEQ come from the germline V gene.

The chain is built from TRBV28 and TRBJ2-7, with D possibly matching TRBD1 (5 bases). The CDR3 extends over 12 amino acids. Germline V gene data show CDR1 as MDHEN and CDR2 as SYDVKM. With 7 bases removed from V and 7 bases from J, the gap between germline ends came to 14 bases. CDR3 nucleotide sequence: TGTGCCAGCATTGTAGGGGATGGAGAGCAGTACTTC. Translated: CASIVGDGEQYF.

This CDR3 reads CASKTSGGLTYEQYF. CDR3 in DNA: TGTGCCAGTAAGACTAGCGGGGGCCTAACCTACGAGCAGTACTTC. This chain uses TRBV2 with TRBJ2-7, with 12 positions matching TRBD2. J was trimmed by 2 bases and V by 9 bases; bases with no gene match: 8. This CDR3 comprises 15 residues. Looked up from germline, CDR1 is SNHLY and CDR2 is FYNNEI.